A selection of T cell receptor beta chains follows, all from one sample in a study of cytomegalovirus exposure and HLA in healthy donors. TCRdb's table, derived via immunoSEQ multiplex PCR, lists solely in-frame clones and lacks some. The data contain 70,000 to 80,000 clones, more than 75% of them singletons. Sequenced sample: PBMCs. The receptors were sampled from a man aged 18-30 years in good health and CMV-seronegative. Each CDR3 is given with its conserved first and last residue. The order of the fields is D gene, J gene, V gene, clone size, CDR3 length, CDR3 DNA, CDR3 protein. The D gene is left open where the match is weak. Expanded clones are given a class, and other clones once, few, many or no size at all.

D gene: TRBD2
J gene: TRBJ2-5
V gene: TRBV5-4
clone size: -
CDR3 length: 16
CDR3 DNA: TGTGCCAGCAGCATCAGACTAGCGGGATTCCAAGAGACCCAGTACTTC
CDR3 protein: CASSIRLAGFQETQYF

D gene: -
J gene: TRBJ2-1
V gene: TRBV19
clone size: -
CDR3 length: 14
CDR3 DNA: TGTGCCAGTAATTGGGGCCCCTCCTACAATGAGCAGTTCTTC
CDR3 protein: CASNWGPSYNEQFF

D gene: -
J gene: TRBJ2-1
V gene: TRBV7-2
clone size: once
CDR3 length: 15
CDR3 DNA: TGTGCCAGCAGCCAGAGGGGGAGCTCCTACAATGAGCAGTTCTTC
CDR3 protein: CASSQRGSSYNEQFF

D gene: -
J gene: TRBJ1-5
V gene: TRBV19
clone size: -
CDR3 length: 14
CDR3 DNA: TGTGCCAGTAGTTCTGGACAACCCAATCAGCCCCAGCATTTT
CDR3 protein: CASSSGQPNQPQHF

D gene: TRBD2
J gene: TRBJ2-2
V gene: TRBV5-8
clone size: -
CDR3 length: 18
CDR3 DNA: TGTGCCAGCAGCGCGACTAGCGGGAGGGCTTACGACACCGGGGAGCTGTTTTTT
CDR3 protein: CASSATSGRAYDTGELFF

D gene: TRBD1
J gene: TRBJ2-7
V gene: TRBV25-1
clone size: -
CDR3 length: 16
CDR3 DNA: TGTGCCAGCATATACCTCACGGGGACAGGAGTATACGAGCAGTACTTC
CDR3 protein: CASIYLTGTGVYEQYF

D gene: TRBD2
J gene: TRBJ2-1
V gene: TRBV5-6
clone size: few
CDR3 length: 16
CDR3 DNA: TGTGCCAGCAGCTTGGCCACTAGCGGGGGGTACGGTGAGCAGTTCTTC
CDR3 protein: CASSLATSGGYGEQFF

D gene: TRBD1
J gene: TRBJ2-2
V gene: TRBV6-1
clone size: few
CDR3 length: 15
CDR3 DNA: TGTGCCAGCAGTGAAGGGACAGGTCATTCCGGGGAGCTGTTTTTT
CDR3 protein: CASSEGTGHSGELFF

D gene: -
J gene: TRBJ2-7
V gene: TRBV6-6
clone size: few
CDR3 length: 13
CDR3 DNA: TGTGCCAGCAGCGTGGGGGCTAGGTACGAGCAGTACTTC
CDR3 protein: CASSVGARYEQYF

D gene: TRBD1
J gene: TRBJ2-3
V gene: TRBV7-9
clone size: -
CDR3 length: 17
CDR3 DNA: TGTGCCAGCAGCTTTTCGGGGACAGGGGGACTCACAGATACGCAGTATTTT
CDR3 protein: CASSFSGTGGLTDTQYF

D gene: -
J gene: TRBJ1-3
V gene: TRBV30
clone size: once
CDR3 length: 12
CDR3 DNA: TGTGCCTGGAGCCCTCCTGGAAACACCATATATTTT
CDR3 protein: CAWSPPGNTIYF

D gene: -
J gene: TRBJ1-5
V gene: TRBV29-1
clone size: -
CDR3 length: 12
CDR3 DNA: TGCAGCGTTGGCAGGGAGGGTCAGCCCCAGCATTTT
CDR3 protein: CSVGREGQPQHF

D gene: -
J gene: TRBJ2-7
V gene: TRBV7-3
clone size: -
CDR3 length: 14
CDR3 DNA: TGTGCCAGCAGCCTAGGGACTGCTACTTACGAGCAGTACTTC
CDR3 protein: CASSLGTATYEQYF

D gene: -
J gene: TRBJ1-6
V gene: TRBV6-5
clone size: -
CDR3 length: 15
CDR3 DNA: TGTGCCAGCACCTTAACGGGGGGCAAGAATTCACCCCTCCACTTT
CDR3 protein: CASTLTGGKNSPLHF

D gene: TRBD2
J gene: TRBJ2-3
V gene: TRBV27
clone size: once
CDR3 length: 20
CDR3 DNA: TGTGCCAGCAGACAAACCCCGGGACTAGCGGGGATAACTAGCACAGATACGCAGTATTTT
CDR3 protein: CASRQTPGLAGITSTDTQYF

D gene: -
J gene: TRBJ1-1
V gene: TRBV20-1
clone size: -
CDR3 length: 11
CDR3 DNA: TGCAGTGCTAGCCAGGGGACTGAAGCTTTCTTT
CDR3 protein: CSASQGTEAFF

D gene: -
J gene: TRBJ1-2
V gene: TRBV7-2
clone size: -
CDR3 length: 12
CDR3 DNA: TGTGCCAGCAGCTTTCGACAGTATGGCTACACCTTC
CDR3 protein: CASSFRQYGYTF

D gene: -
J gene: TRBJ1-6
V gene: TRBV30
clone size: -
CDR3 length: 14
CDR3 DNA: TGTGCCTGGAGGGACAGCTCCTATAATTCCCCCCTCCACTTT
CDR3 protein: CAWRDSSYNSPLHF

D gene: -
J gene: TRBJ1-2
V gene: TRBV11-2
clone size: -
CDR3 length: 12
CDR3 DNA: TGTGCCAGCAGGGGACTTAACTATGGCTACACCTTC
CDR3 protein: CASRGLNYGYTF

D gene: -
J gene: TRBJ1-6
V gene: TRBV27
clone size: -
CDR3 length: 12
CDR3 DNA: TGTGCCAGCACCACTAGATCCACACCCCTCCACTTT
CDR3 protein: CASTTRSTPLHF

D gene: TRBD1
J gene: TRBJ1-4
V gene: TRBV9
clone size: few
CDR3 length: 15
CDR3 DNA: TGTGCCAGCAGCGTAGCAGGTCAGGGGGGTGAAAAACTGTTTTTT
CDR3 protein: CASSVAGQGGEKLFF

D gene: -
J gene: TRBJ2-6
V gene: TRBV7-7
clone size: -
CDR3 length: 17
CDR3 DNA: TGTGCTAGCAGCTTAGATTCCGGTAACTCTGGGGCCAACGTCCTGACTTTC
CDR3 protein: CASSLDSGNSGANVLTF

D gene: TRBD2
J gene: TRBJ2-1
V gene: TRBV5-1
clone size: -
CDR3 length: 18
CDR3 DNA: TGCGCCAGCAGCTTGGGGTTCCGGAGCGGGGGGCCCCACAATGAGCAGTTCTTC
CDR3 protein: CASSLGFRSGGPHNEQFF

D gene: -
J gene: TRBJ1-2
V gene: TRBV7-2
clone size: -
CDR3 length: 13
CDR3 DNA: TGTGCCAGCAGCTTAAATCAGGGGTATGGCTACACCTTC
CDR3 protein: CASSLNQGYGYTF

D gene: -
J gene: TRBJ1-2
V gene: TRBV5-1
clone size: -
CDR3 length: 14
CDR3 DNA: TGCGCCAGCAGCTCCGGACAGTCGGGCTATGGCTACACCTTC
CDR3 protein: CASSSGQSGYGYTF

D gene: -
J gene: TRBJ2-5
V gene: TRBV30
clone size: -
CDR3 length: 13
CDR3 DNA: TGTGCCTGGAGTGTAAACAGGGAAGAGACCCAGTACTTC
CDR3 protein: CAWSVNREETQYF

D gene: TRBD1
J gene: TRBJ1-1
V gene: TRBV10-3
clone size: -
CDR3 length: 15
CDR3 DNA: TGTGCCATCAGCGGCCCCGGGACAGGCTATACTGAAGCTTTCTTT
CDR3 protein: CAISGPGTGYTEAFF

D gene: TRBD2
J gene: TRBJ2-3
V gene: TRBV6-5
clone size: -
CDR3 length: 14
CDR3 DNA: TGTGCCAAAATAGCGGGAGAAAGCACAGATACGCAGTATTTT
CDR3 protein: CAKIAGESTDTQYF

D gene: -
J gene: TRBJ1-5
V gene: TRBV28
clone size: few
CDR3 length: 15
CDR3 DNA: TGTGCCAGCAGACTACCGGGGTATAGCAATCAGCCCCAGCATTTT
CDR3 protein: CASRLPGYSNQPQHF

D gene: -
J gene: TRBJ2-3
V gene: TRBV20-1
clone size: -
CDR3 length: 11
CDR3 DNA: TGCAGTGCTAGCCTCACAGATACGCAGTATTTT
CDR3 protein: CSASLTDTQYF

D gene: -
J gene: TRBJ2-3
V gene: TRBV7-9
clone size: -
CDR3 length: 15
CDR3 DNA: TGTGCCAGCAGCCTTCCAGCGGGCCCCACAGATACGCAGTATTTT
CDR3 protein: CASSLPAGPTDTQYF

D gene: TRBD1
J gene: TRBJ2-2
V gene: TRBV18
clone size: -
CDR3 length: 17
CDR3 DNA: TGTGCCAGCTCACCACCGAGGGGGCTGACAGGCACCGGGGAGCTGTTTTTT
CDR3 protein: CASSPPRGLTGTGELFF

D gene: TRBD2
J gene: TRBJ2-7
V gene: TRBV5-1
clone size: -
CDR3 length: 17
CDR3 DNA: TGCGCCAGCAGCGGGGGACTAGCGGGAGGGAATCGGTACGAGCAGTACTTC
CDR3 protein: CASSGGLAGGNRYEQYF

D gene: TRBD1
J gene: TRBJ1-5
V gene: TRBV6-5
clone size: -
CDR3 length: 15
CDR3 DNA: TGTGCCAGCAGTCCCCAAGGGCAGGGGGATCAGCCCCAGCATTTT
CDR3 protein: CASSPQGQGDQPQHF

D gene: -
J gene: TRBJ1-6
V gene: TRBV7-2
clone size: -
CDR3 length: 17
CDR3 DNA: TGTGCCAGCAGCTTAGAACCCTTGACAATTCCAAATTCACCCCTCCACTTT
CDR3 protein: CASSLEPLTIPNSPLHF

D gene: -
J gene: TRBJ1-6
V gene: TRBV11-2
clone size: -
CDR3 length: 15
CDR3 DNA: TGTGCCAGCAGCTTAGGAGGCTCCTATAATTCACCCCTCCACTTT
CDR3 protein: CASSLGGSYNSPLHF

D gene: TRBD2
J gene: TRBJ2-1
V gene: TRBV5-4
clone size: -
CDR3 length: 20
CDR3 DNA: TGTGCCAGCAGCCCAGGGGGGGCAGCTACTAGCGGGATCCCCTACAATGAGCAGTTCTTC
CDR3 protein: CASSPGGAATSGIPYNEQFF

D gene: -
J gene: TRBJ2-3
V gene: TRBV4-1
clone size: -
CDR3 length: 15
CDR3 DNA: TGCGCCAGCAACCAGGGGGGACCCTACACAGATACGCAGTATTTT
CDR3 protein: CASNQGGPYTDTQYF

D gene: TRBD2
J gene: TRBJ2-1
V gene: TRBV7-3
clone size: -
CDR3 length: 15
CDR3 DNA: TGTGCCAGCAGCCCGAGACTAGCGGGGAACCATGAGCAGTTCTTC
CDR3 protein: CASSPRLAGNHEQFF

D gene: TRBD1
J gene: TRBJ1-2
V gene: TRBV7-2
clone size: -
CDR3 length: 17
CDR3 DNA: TGTGCCAGCAGCTTAGCGACCGGACAGGGGGGGAACTATGGCTACACCTTC
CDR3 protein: CASSLATGQGGNYGYTF

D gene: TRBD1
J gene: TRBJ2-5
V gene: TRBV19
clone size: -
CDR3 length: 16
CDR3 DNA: TGTGCCAGTAGTACGCCGCATCGGGACAGTCGAAAGACCCAGTACTTC
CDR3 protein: CASSTPHRDSRKTQYF

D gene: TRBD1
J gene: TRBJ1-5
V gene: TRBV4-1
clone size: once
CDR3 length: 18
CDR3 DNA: TGCGCCAGCAGCCAAGAGACAACCACAGGGGGCGGGAATCAGCCCCAGCATTTT
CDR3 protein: CASSQETTTGGGNQPQHF

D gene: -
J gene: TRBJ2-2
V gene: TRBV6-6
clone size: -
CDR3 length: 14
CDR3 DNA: TGTGCCAGCACCAGACAGGCTAACACCGGGGAGCTGTTTTTT
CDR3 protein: CASTRQANTGELFF

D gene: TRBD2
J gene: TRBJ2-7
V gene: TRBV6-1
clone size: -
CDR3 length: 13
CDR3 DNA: TGTGCCAGCATAGGACTAGCGGGAGGTGAGCAGTACTTC
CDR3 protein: CASIGLAGGEQYF

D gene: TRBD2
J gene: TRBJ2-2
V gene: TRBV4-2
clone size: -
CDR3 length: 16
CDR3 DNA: TGTGCCAGCAGCCAAGGGACTAGCCCCGGCACCGGGGAGCTGTTTTTT
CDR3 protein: CASSQGTSPGTGELFF

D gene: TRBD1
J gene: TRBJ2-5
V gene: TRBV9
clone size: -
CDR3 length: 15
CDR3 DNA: TGTGCCAGCAGCGGATCCACAGGGGGCGGGGAGACCCAGTACTTC
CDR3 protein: CASSGSTGGGETQYF

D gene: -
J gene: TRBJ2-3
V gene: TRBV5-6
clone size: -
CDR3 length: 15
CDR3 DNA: TGTGCCAGCAGCTTGCCCAATCCCTATGCAGATACGCAGTATTTT
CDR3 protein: CASSLPNPYADTQYF

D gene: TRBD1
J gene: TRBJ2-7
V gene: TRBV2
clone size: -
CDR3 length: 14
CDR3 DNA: TGTGCCAGCAGTGCGGGACAGGGGGCGTACGAGCAGTACTTC
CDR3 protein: CASSAGQGAYEQYF